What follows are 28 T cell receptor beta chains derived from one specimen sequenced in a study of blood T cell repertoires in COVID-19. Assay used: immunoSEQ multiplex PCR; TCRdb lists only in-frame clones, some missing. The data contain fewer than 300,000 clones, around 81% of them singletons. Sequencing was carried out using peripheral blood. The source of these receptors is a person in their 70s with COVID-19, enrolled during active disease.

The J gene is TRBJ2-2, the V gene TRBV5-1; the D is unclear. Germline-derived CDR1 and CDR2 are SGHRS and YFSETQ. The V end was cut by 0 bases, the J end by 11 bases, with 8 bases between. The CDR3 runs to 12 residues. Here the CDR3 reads CASSLDGYELFF. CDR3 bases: TGCGCCAGCAGCTTGGACGGGTATGAGCTGTTTTTT.

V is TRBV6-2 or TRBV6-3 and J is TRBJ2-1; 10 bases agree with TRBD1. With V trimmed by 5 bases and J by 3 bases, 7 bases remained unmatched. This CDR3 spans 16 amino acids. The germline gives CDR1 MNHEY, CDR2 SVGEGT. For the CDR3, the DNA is TGTGCCAGCAGTAAGACTCGGGACAGGGGCTACAATGAGCAGTTCTTC. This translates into CASSKTRDRGYNEQFF.

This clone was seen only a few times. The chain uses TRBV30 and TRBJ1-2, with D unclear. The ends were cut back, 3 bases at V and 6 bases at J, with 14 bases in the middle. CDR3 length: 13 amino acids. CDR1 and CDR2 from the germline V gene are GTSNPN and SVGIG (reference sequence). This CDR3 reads CAWRIGRVDGYTF. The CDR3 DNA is TGTGCCTGGAGGATTGGGAGGGTTGATGGCTACACCTTC.

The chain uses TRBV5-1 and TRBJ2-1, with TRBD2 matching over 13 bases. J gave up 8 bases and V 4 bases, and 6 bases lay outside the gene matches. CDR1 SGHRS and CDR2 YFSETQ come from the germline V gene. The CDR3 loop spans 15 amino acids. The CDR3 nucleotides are TGCGCCAGCAGCGGGACTAGCGGGGTGAGGGATGAGCAGTTCTTC. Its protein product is CASSGTSGVRDEQFF.

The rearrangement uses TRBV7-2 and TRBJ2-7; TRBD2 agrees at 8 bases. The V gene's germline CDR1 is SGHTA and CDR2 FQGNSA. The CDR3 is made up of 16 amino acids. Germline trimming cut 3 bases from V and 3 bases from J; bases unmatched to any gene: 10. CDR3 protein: CASSFGGGTTVYEQYF. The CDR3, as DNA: TGTGCCAGCAGCTTCGGCGGGGGGACAACGGTCTACGAGCAGTACTTC. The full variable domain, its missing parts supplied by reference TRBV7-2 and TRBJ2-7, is GAGVSQSPSNKVTEKGKDVELRCDPISGHTALYWYRQSLGQGLEFLIYFQGNSAPDKSGLPSDRFSAERTGGSVSTLTIQRTQQEDSAVYLCASSFGGGTTVYEQYFGPGTRLTVT.

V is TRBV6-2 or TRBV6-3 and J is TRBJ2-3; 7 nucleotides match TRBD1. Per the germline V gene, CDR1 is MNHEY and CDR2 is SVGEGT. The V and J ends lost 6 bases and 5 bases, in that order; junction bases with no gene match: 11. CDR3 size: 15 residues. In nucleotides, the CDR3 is TGTGCCAGCAGCAAGACAGGGTTCCTTGGAGATACGCAGTATTTT. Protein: CASSKTGFLGDTQYF.

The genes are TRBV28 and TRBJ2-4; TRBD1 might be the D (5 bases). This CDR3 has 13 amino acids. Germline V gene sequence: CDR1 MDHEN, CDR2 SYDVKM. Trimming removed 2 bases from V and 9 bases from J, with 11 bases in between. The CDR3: CASSLPGFGIQYF. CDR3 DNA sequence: TGTGCCAGCAGTTTACCAGGGTTCGGCATTCAGTACTTC.

The CDR3 loop reads CASSLAGGPGTEAFF. The CDR3 nucleotides are TGTGCCAGCAGCTTAGCGGGGGGGCCTGGGACTGAAGCTTTCTTT. The chain uses TRBV7-8 and TRBJ1-1, with D perhaps TRBD1 (6 bases). V was trimmed by 0 bases and J by 5 bases, leaving 13 bases between them. Germline CDR1 SGHVS, CDR2 FQNEAQ. The CDR3 has 15 amino acids.

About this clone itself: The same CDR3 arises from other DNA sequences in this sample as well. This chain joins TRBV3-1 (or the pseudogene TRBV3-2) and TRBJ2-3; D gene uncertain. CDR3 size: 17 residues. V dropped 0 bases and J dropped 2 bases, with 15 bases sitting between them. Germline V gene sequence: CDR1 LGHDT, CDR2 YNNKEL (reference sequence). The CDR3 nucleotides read TGTGCCAGCAGCCAAGAATCCGGCGGAAGATACACAGATACGCAGTATTTT. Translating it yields CASSQESGGRYTDTQYF.

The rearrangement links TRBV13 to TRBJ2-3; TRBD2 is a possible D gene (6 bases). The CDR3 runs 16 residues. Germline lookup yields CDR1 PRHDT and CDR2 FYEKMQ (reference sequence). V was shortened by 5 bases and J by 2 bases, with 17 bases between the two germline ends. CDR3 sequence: CASSRRVTGITDTQYF. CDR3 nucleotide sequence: TGTGCCAGCAGCCGGAGGGTGACGGGGATCACAGATACGCAGTATTTT.

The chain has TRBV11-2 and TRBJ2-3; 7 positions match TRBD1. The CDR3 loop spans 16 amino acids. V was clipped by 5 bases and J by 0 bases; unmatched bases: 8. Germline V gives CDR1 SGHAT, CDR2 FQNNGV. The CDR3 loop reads CASSIRWGQSTDTQYF. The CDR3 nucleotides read TGTGCCAGCAGCATCAGGTGGGGACAGAGCACAGATACGCAGTATTTT.

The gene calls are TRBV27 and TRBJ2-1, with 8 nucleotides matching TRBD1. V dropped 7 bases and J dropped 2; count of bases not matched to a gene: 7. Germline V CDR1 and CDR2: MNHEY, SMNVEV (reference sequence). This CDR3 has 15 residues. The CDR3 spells CASTLGQGTYNEQFF. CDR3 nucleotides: TGTGCCAGCACCCTAGGACAGGGAACCTACAATGAGCAGTTCTTC.

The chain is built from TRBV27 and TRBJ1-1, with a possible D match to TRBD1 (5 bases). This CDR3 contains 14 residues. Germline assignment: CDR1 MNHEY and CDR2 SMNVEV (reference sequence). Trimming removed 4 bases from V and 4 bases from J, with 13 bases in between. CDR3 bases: TGTGCCAGCAGTTACGCGGGCGGGGGCACTGAAGCTTTCTTT. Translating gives CASSYAGGGTEAFF.

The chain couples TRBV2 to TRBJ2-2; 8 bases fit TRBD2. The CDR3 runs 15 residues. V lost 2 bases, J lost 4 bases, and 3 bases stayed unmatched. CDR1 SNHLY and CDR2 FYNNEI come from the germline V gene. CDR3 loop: CASSEIRGGTGELFF. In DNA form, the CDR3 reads TGTGCCAGCAGTGAAATCCGGGGGGGCACCGGGGAGCTGTTTTTT.

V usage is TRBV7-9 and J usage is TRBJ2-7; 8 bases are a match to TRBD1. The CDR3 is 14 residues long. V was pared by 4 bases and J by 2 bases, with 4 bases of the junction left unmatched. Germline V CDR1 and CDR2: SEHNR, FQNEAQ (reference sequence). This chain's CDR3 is CASSSTGDTYEQYF. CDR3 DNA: TGTGCCAGCAGCTCGACAGGGGACACCTACGAGCAGTACTTC.

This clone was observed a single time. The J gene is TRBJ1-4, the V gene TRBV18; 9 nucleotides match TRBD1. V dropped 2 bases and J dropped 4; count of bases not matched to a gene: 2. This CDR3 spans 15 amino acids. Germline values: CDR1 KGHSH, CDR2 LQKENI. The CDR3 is CASSPTGQGNEKLFF. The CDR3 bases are TGTGCCAGCTCACCAACGGGACAGGGTAATGAAAAACTGTTTTTT.

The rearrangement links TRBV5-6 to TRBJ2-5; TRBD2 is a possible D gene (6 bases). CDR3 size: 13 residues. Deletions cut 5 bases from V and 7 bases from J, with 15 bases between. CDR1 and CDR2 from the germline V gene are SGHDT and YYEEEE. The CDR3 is CASRRFGEATQYF. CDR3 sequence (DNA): TGTGCCAGCAGAAGGTTTGGGGAGGCGACCCAGTACTTC.

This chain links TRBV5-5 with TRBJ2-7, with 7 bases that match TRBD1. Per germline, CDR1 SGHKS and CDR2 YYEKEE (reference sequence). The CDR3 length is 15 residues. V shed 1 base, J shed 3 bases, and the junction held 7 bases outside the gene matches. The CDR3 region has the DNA TGTGCCAGCAGCTTGACAGGACAGGTGGGCTACGAGCAGTACTTC. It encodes CASSLTGQVGYEQYF.

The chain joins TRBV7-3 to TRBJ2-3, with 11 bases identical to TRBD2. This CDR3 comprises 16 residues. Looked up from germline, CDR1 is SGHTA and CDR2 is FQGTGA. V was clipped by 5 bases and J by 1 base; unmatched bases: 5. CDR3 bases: TGTGCCAGCAGCCCCACACTAGCGGGAGGCACAGATACGCAGTATTTT. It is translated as CASSPTLAGGTDTQYF.

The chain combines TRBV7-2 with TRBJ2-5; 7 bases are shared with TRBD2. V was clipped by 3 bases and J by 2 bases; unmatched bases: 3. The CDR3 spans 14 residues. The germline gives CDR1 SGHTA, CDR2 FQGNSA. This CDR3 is CASSLSGEQETQYF. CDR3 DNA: TGTGCCAGCAGCTTGAGCGGGGAGCAAGAGACCCAGTACTTC.

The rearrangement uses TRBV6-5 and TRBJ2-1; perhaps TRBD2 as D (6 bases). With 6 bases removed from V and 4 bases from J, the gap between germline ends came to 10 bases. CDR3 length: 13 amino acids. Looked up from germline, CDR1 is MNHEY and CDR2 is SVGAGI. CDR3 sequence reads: CASRLGGYNEQFF. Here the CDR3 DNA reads TGTGCCAGCAGGTTAGGAGGGTACAATGAGCAGTTCTTC.

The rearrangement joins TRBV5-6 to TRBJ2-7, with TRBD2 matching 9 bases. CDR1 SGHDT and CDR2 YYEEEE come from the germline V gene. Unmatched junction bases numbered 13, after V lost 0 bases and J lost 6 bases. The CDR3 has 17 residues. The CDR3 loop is CASSLDRRVAGASEQYF. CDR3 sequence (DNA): TGTGCCAGCAGCTTGGATCGAAGGGTAGCGGGGGCCTCCGAGCAGTACTTC.

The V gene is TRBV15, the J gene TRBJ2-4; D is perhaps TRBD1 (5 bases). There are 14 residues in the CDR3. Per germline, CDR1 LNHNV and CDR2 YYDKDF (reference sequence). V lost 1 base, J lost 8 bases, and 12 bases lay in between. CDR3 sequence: CATSRGTFGDIQYF. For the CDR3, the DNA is TGTGCCACCAGCAGAGGGACATTTGGAGACATTCAGTACTTC.

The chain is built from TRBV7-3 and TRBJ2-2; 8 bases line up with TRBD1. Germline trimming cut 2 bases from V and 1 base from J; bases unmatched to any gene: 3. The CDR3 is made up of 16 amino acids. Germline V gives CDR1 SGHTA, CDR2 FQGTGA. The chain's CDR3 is CASSLPTGVNTGELFF. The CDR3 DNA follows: TGTGCCAGCAGCTTACCGACAGGGGTGAACACCGGGGAGCTGTTTTTT.

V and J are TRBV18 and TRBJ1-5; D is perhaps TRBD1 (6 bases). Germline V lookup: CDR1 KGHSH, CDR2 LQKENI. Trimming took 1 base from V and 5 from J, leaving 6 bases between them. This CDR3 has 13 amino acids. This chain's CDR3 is CASSPRQDQPQHF. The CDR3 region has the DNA TGTGCCAGCTCACCACGACAGGATCAGCCCCAGCATTTT.

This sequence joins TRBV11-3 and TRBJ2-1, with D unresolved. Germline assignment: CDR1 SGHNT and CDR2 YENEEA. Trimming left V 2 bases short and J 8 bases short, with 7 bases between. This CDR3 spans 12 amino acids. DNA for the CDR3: TGTGCCAGCAGCTTACTACTGGATGAGCAGTTCTTC. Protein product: CASSLLLDEQFF.

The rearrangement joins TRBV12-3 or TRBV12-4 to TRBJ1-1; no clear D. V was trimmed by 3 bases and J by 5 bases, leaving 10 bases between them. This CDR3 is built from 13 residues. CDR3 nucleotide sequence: TGTGCCAGCAGTTTCCTCATCGGGACTGAAGCTTTCTTT. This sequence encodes CASSFLIGTEAFF.

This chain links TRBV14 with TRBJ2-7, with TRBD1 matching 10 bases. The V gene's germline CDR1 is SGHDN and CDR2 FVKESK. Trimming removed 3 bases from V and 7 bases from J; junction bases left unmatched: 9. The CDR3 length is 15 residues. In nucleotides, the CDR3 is TGTGCCAGCAGCCAGGGGGACAGGGGCATAGGGGAGCAGTACTTC. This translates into CASSQGDRGIGEQYF.